Below, 23 T cell receptor beta chains from the same sample are listed, as sequenced in a study of blood T cell repertoires in COVID-19. Measured with immunoSEQ multiplex PCR; TCRdb has only the in-frame clones, and not every one. Here the sample spans over 130,000 clones, more than 80% being singletons. The source material was peripheral blood. The receptors were gathered from a man aged 65 to 85 with acute or convalescent COVID-19.

This sequence joins TRBV5-1 and TRBJ2-3; the D gene is possibly TRBD2 (6 bases). The CDR3 loop spans 13 amino acids. The germline CDR1 and CDR2 sequences are SGHRS and YFSETQ. Deletions cut 0 bases from V and 5 bases from J, with 7 bases between. CDR3 sequence (DNA): TGCGCCAGCAGCTTGGCCGGGGGAGATACGCAGTATTTT. This translates into CASSLAGGDTQYF.

This rearrangement joins TRBV7-2 to TRBJ2-2; TRBD1 matches at 7 bases. V trimming: 5 bases; J trimming: 4 bases; junction bases outside the gene matches: 4. Germline CDR1 and CDR2: SGHTA and FQGNSA. This CDR3 contains 14 residues. The CDR3 region is CASSPQGVTGELFF. The CDR3 DNA follows: TGTGCCAGCAGCCCCCAGGGGGTCACCGGGGAGCTGTTTTTT.

The CDR3 spells CASSLLTAGRAETQYF. For the CDR3, the DNA is TGTGCCAGCAGTTTACTTACGGCAGGGCGAGCGGAGACCCAGTACTTC. The V call is TRBV28, the J call TRBJ2-5; the D gene is possibly TRBD1 (5 bases). Trimming removed 2 bases at V and 5 bases at J, with 18 bases between. Germline CDR1 and CDR2: MDHEN and SYDVKM. This CDR3 is built from 16 residues.

The chain has TRBV7-6 and TRBJ2-2; 8 nucleotides match TRBD2. J lost 7 bases, V lost 6 bases, and 4 bases had no gene match. The CDR3 has 13 amino acids. The germline V gene has CDR1 SGHVS and CDR2 FNYEAQ. The DNA for the CDR3 is TGTGCCAGCAGTTCCCGGGGGGGCGGGGAGCTGTTTTTT. Encoded protein: CASSSRGGGELFF. Full variable domain (rest looked up from reference TRBV7-6 and TRBJ2-2): GAGVSQSPRYKVTKRGQDVALRCDPISGHVSLYWYRQALGQGPEFLTYFNYEAQQDKSGLPNDRFSAERPEGSISTLTIQRTEQRDSAMYRCASSSRGGGELFFGEGSRLTVL.

The gene calls are TRBV27 and TRBJ2-3; 8 positions agree with TRBD1. The CDR3 consists of 16 residues. J lost 1 base, V lost 5 bases, and 8 bases had no gene match. Germline-derived CDR1 and CDR2 are MNHEY and SMNVEV (reference sequence). CDR3 loop: CASSRQPGQGTDTQYF. For the CDR3, the DNA is TGTGCCAGCAGTCGTCAGCCGGGACAGGGCACAGATACGCAGTATTTT.

This chain links TRBV7-9 with TRBJ2-5; D possibly corresponds to TRBD2 (5 bases). Germline CDR1 SEHNR, CDR2 FQNEAQ (reference sequence). This CDR3 is 16 amino acids long. Trimming left V 3 bases short and J 0 bases short, with 14 bases between. CDR3 amino acids: CASSFRGIQYQETQYF. The CDR3 coding sequence is TGTGCCAGCAGCTTCAGAGGGATCCAGTACCAAGAGACCCAGTACTTC.

CDR3 amino acids: CASSPPGPFNEKLFF. The CDR3 coding sequence is TGTGCCAGCAGCCCCCCAGGGCCTTTCAATGAAAAACTGTTTTTT. The rearrangement joins TRBV9 to TRBJ1-4, with a weak D call TRBD1 (5 bases). This CDR3 has 15 residues. With 4 bases removed from V and 5 bases from J, the gap between germline ends came to 15 bases. Per the germline V gene, CDR1 is SGDLS and CDR2 is YYNGEE.

The genes are TRBV7-9 and TRBJ2-3, with TRBD2 matching over 9 bases. CDR1 and CDR2 (germline): SEHNR, FQNEAQ (reference sequence). The V gene end was trimmed by 4 bases and the J gene end by 0 bases; junction bases not matched to a gene: 5. CDR3 length: 16 amino acids. CDR3 amino acids: CASSSRGGVSTDTQYF. DNA for the CDR3: TGTGCCAGCAGCTCCCGCGGGGGGGTGAGCACAGATACGCAGTATTTT.

The V and J genes are TRBV27 and TRBJ2-1; tentative D call: TRBD2 (7 bases). Looked up from germline, CDR1 is MNHEY and CDR2 is SMNVEV (reference sequence). V was clipped by 5 bases and J by 4 bases, with 18 bases between them. This CDR3 comprises 16 residues. The CDR3 loop reads CASSTKSRGGYNEQFF. DNA for the CDR3: TGTGCCAGCAGTACAAAATCTAGGGGGGGTTACAATGAGCAGTTCTTC.

The gene calls are TRBV27 and TRBJ2-2; the match to TRBD1 covers 8 bases. The CDR3 spans 14 residues. V was clipped by 3 bases and J by 6 bases; unmatched bases: 3. Germline V lookup: CDR1 MNHEY, CDR2 SMNVEV (reference sequence). This CDR3 reads CASSFTGGAGELFF. CDR3 coding DNA: TGTGCCAGCAGTTTCACAGGGGGAGCCGGGGAGCTGTTTTTT.

The CDR3 reads CASTPLTTSHYGYTF. The CDR3 bases are TGTGCCAGCACCCCGCTCACCACCAGTCACTATGGCTACACCTTC. This chain links TRBV19 with TRBJ1-2; D remains unclear. Per the germline V gene, CDR1 is LNHDA and CDR2 is SQIVND (reference sequence). The length of the CDR3 is 15 residues. Trimming removed 9 bases from V and 3 bases from J, with 20 bases in between.

The V and J genes are TRBV21-1 and TRBJ2-5; the table calls TRBD2, which could not be checked here. TRBV21-1 is labeled a pseudogene. The CDR3 is 17 amino acids. The DNA for the CDR3 is TGTGCCAGCGAGCAGTTAACCGGACTAGCGGGAGGGGAGACCCAGTACTTC. Protein sequence: CASEQLTGLAGGETQYF.

V and J are TRBV18 and TRBJ2-7; 8 bases align to TRBD1. This CDR3 contains 12 residues. With V trimmed by 6 bases and J by 7 bases, 5 bases remained unmatched. Per germline, CDR1 KGHSH and CDR2 LQKENI. The CDR3 protein is CASSTGTGEQYF. CDR3 DNA sequence: TGTGCCAGCTCGACCGGGACAGGTGAGCAGTACTTC.

The rearrangement links TRBV10-3 to TRBJ1-5; TRBD1 matches at 7 bases. Germline V gene sequence: CDR1 ENHRY, CDR2 SYGVKD. V lost 10 bases and J lost 4; bases outside the gene matches: 7. The CDR3 has 13 amino acids. The CDR3 nucleotides read TGTGCCACGACGGGACAGCTAAATCAGCCCCAGCATTTT. Translation: CATTGQLNQPQHF.

This clone has a handful of counts. The V and J genes are TRBV9 and TRBJ2-1; 12 nucleotides align to TRBD2. The V and J ends lost 4 bases and 15 bases, in that order; junction bases with no gene match: 8. The V gene's germline CDR1 is SGDLS and CDR2 YYNGEE. CDR3 length equals 13 residues. The CDR3 bases are TGTGCCAGCAGCTCCCTCCTAGCGGGGGGGACGTTCTTC. Its translation: CASSSLLAGGTFF.

In this sample, this clone turned up once. This chain joins TRBV3-1 (or the pseudogene TRBV3-2) and TRBJ2-7; D perhaps matches TRBD1 (5 bases). The CDR3 covers 14 residues. V was cut by 3 bases and J by 7 bases, with 16 bases left in between. Germline V CDR1 and CDR2: LGHDT, YNNKEL (reference sequence). As DNA, the CDR3 is TGTGCCAGCAGCCAGTCAGGGTTGGTTGGGGAGCAGTACTTC. Residues: CASSQSGLVGEQYF.

This clone was counted a single time. This chain links TRBV29-1 with TRBJ2-7, with D maybe TRBD1 (5 bases). From germline, CDR1 is SQVTM and CDR2 ANQGSEA. The CDR3 has 12 residues. Deletions cut 7 bases from V and 5 bases from J, with 15 bases between. The CDR3 protein is CSAVTGRDEQYF. CDR3 bases: TGCAGCGCCGTCACAGGTAGAGACGAGCAGTACTTC.

This clone was counted a few times. The genes are TRBV24-1 and TRBJ2-3; TRBD2 agrees at 11 bases. V lost 6 bases, J lost 3 bases, and 10 bases stayed unmatched. Germline V lookup: CDR1 KGHDR, CDR2 SFDVKD. The CDR3 loop spans 17 amino acids. The CDR3 DNA is TGTGCCACCAGTCCTGCCCGTACTAGCGGGAGTACAGATACGCAGTATTTT. Its protein product is CATSPARTSGSTDTQYF.

This chain links TRBV30 with TRBJ1-4, with 7 bases fitting TRBD1. Germline trimming cut 0 bases from V and 8 bases from J; bases unmatched to any gene: 3. Looked up from germline, CDR1 is GTSNPN and CDR2 is SVGIG (reference sequence). This CDR3 has 13 amino acids. CDR3 protein: CAWSVRTGEKLFF. Written as DNA, the CDR3 is TGTGCCTGGAGTGTAAGGACAGGAGAAAAACTGTTTTTT.

This clone has only a few counts. The rearrangement uses TRBV3-1 (or the pseudogene TRBV3-2) and TRBJ2-3, with a tentative D call TRBD2 (6 bases). The germline V gene has CDR1 LGHDT and CDR2 YNNKEL (reference sequence). V lost 1 base and J lost 1, with 12 bases in between. The CDR3 has 16 amino acids. The CDR3 sequence is CASSQARASGTDTQYF. In DNA form, the CDR3 reads TGTGCCAGCAGCCAAGCGAGGGCTAGCGGCACAGATACGCAGTATTTT.

The J gene is TRBJ2-5, the V gene TRBV5-4; TRBD1 might be the D (5 bases). The CDR3 loop spans 15 amino acids. Germline CDR1 reads SGHNT; CDR2 reads YYREEE (reference sequence). Trimming pared 3 bases from V and 5 bases from J, leaving 17 bases between. CDR3 coding DNA: TGTGCCAGCAGCTCACCAACAGGCCGCAGGGAGACCCAGTACTTC. Amino acids: CASSSPTGRRETQYF.

The J gene is TRBJ2-3, the V gene TRBV28, with 8 bases aligning to TRBD1. CDR1 MDHEN and CDR2 SYDVKM come from the germline V gene. V was clipped by 4 bases and J by 4 bases; unmatched bases: 10. The CDR3 has 16 amino acids. The CDR3 spells CASSSLGQGISDTQYF. Written as DNA, the CDR3 is TGTGCCAGCAGTTCCCTTGGACAGGGCATTTCAGATACGCAGTATTTT.

The chain employs TRBV3-1 (or the pseudogene TRBV3-2) and TRBJ2-3, with 7 bases that match TRBD2. From germline, CDR1 is LGHDT and CDR2 YNNKEL (reference sequence). The CDR3 is made up of 16 amino acids. Trimming at V came to 1 base and at J to 3 bases, leaving 7 bases not matched to a gene. The CDR3 loop reads CASSQGSGLMTDTQYF. The CDR3 DNA sequence: TGTGCCAGCAGCCAAGGTTCGGGACTAATGACAGATACGCAGTATTTT.